The rows below give T cell receptor beta chains drawn from one sample of a study of cytomegalovirus exposure and HLA in healthy donors. The protocol was immunoSEQ multiplex PCR, while the TCRdb copy is restricted to in-frame clones and leaves out a portion. The table for this sample gives about 51,000 clones. Sequencing was done on a sample of PBMCs. Source of these receptors: a middle-aged man in good health and CMV-seropositive. Each CDR3 is given with its conserved first and last residue. Fields, in order: CDR3 length, J gene, D gene, V gene, CDR3 DNA, CDR3 protein. The D gene is left open where the match is weak.

14	TRBJ2-7	TRBD1	TRBV11-3	TGTGCCAGCAGCCTCCGGACAGGGGACCGCGAGCAGTACTTC	CASSLRTGDREQYF
12	TRBJ2-5	NA	TRBV7-9	TGTGCCAGCAGCTTAGGAGGGGGGGAGCAGTACTTC	CASSLGGGEQYF
16	TRBJ2-1	NA	TRBV18	TGTGCCAGCTCGCCTACTTTACGGACAGACAGCAATGAGCAGTTCTTC	CASSPTLRTDSNEQFF
12	TRBJ1-1	NA	TRBV28	TGTGCCAGCACCCGTCGGGGGGCTGAAGCTTTCTTT	CASTRRGAEAFF
14	TRBJ2-3	NA	TRBV28	TGTGCCAGCAGTTTGGGAAGGGAGGCAGATACGCAGTATTTT	CASSLGREADTQYF
15	TRBJ2-5	NA	TRBV18	TGTGCCAGCTCACCTCACATGGGGGGTCAAGAGACCCAGTACTTC	CASSPHMGGQETQYF
13	TRBJ2-7	TRBD1	TRBV6-5	TGTGCCAGCAGTTACGCGCAGGGGGACGAGCAGTACTTC	CASSYAQGDEQYF
16	TRBJ1-1	TRBD1	TRBV7-2	TGTGCCAGCAGCCGAGGCCGGACAGGGGGAAGCACTGAAGCTTTCTTT	CASSRGRTGGSTEAFF
14	TRBJ2-2	TRBD1	TRBV5-1	TGCGCCAGCAGCGCGGGACAGGGTACCGGGGAGCTGTTTTTT	CASSAGQGTGELFF
15	TRBJ2-3	TRBD2	TRBV5-1	TGCGCCAGCAGCTTGGAAGTGGTAGCGGGAGATACGCAGTATTTT	CASSLEVVAGDTQYF
19	TRBJ1-1	TRBD1	TRBV18	TGTGCCAGCTCACCACCGATATTGCTGGCAGGGGGCTTGAACACTGAAGCTTTCTTT	CASSPPILLAGGLNTEAFF
15	TRBJ2-2	NA	TRBV19	TGTGCCAGTAGTATAGAACGCCCGGACACCGGGGAGCTGTTTTTT	CASSIERPDTGELFF
14	TRBJ2-7	NA	TRBV5-6	TGTGCCAGCAGCTTGGGGGCGTCTCCCTACGAGCAGTACTTC	CASSLGASPYEQYF
12	TRBJ2-5	NA	TRBV11-2	TGTGCCAGCAGCTTCGACGGGGAGACCCAGTACTTC	CASSFDGETQYF
16	TRBJ2-7	TRBD1	TRBV10-3	TGTGCCATCAGTGAGTTCATCAGGACAGGGACCTACGAGCAGTACTTC	CAISEFIRTGTYEQYF
14	TRBJ2-7	TRBD2	TRBV6-5	TGTGCCAGCAAAAGCGGGGGGGCCGGTAACGAGCAGTACTTC	CASKSGGAGNEQYF
13	TRBJ2-5	NA	TRBV10-1	TGCGCCAGCAGTGAGTCGGGGGGAGAGACCCAGTACTTC	CASSESGGETQYF
16	TRBJ2-1	TRBD1	TRBV13	TGTGCCAGCAGCCCGATGTTGGTACAGGGGACCAATGAGCAGTTCTTC	CASSPMLVQGTNEQFF
13	TRBJ2-7	NA	TRBV5-6	TGTGCCAGCAGCTTGAGCTGGTCCTACGAGCAGTACTTC	CASSLSWSYEQYF
16	TRBJ2-3	NA	TRBV12-5	TGTGCTAGTGGTTTGGTACTATCGGGAGTGGGAGATACGCAGTATTTT	CASGLVLSGVGDTQYF
14	TRBJ2-2	TRBD1	TRBV30	TGTGCCTGGAGGCAGGACAGGGCGCCCGGGGAGCTGTTTTTT	CAWRQDRAPGELFF
14	TRBJ2-7	NA	TRBV10-1	TGCGCCAGCAGTGGCGGGGGCTCGGTACACGAGCAGTACTTC	CASSGGGSVHEQYF
15	TRBJ2-7	NA	TRBV9	TGTGCCAGCAGCGTAGGTAACAGGCCCCCCTACGAGCAGTACTTC	CASSVGNRPPYEQYF
10	TRBJ1-2	NA	TRBV6-5	TGTGCCACCCATCAAGAGGGCTACACCTTC	CATHQEGYTF
17	TRBJ2-5	TRBD2	TRBV27	TGTGCCAGCAGTTTAGGTTTCCGGACTGGGGGGGTGGGGACCCAGTACTTC	CASSLGFRTGGVGTQYF